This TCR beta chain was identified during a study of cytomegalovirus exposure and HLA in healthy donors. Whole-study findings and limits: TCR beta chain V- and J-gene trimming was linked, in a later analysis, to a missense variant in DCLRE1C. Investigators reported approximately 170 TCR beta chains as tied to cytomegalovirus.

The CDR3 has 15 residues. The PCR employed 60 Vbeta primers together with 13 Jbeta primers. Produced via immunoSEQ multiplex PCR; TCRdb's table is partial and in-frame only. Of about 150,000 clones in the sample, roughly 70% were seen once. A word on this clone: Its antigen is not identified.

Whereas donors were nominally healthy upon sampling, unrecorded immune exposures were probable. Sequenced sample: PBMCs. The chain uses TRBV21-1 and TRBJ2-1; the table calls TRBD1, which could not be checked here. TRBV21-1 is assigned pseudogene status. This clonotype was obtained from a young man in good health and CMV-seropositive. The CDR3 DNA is TGTGCCAGCAGCAAACGGTGGGACAGTTACAATGAGCAGTTCTTC. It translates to CASSKRWDSYNEQFF.